Shown below are 5 T cell receptor beta chains from a single sample sequenced in a study of T-cell memory formation after mild COVID-19. TCRdb reprocessed the 5' RACE reads with MiXCR, giving one entry per CDR3 protein. The sample shows some 350,000 distinct CDR3 sequences, 10% to 15% of them seen only once. The sample comprised PBMCs or a T cell subset sorted from them (not recorded which). These receptors were collected from a man younger than 30 who had mild COVID-19 (a few samples of this study predate the infection). Cell type and time point are not known.

This clonotype was seen more than once but under ten times. The chain joins TRBV6-6 to TRBJ2-5, with D possibly being TRBD2 (7 bases). The CDR3 consists of 13 residues. CDR1 and CDR2 from the germline V gene are MNHNY and SVGAGI (reference sequence). Deletions cut 7 bases from V and 4 bases from J, with 13 bases between. The DNA for the CDR3 is TGTGCCAGCAACGCGGGGGCGGGAGAGACCCAGTACTTC. It codes for CASNAGAGETQYF.

The CDR3 region is CASSVTPGEGTEAFF. The CDR3 coding sequence is TGTGCCAGCAGCGTAACCCCAGGGGAAGGGACTGAAGCTTTCTTT. V usage is TRBV9 and J usage is TRBJ1-1; D possibly corresponds to TRBD1 (6 bases). Germline V gene sequence: CDR1 SGDLS, CDR2 YYNGEE. The CDR3 extends over 15 amino acids. V shed 1 base and J shed 5 bases, with 15 bases lying between them.

The chain couples TRBV15 to TRBJ1-2; D remains ambiguous. This CDR3 region has 12 residues. The V end was cut by 0 bases, the J end by 5 bases, with 4 bases between. The germline CDR1 and CDR2 sequences are LNHNV and YYDKDF (reference sequence). As DNA, the CDR3 is TGTGCCACCAGCAGAGAGGGGTATGGCTACACCTTC. Amino acids: CATSREGYGYTF.

The chain is built from TRBV4-3 and TRBJ1-1, with 10 bases aligning to TRBD1. CDR1 LGHNA and CDR2 YSLEER come from the germline V gene. Trimming at V came to 6 bases and at J to 6 bases, leaving 4 bases not matched to a gene. CDR3 length equals 13 residues. The CDR3 loop reads CASRRDRGSEAFF. In DNA, the CDR3 is TGCGCCAGCAGACGGGACAGGGGTTCTGAAGCTTTCTTT.

This sequence joins TRBV5-1 and TRBJ1-1, with TRBD1 as a possible D gene (5 bases). Germline V gives CDR1 SGHRS, CDR2 YFSETQ. Trimming took off 4 bases at V and 2 bases at J, with 12 bases between the two ends. This CDR3 region has 14 residues. The CDR3 protein is CASSTPTGNTEAFF. DNA of the CDR3: TGCGCCAGCAGCACACCTACAGGAAACACTGAAGCTTTCTTT.